This TCR beta chain was captured by sequencing in a study of blood T cell repertoires in COVID-19. Study background: PBMCs, B-cell-depleted T cells, or T cells were the source of the cDNA or gDNA that made up the material.

This clone was counted a single time. Measured with immunoSEQ multiplex PCR; TCRdb has only the in-frame clones, and not every one. The sample has 65,000 or so clones, around 90% seen once. The CDR3 covers 13 residues. Unmatched junction bases numbered 1, after V lost 1 base and J lost 6 bases. CDR1 MNHEY and CDR2 SVGAGI come from the germline V gene. The sequenced material came from peripheral blood. This TCR derives from a man in his 60s with acute or convalescent COVID-19. The rearrangement uses TRBV6-5 and TRBJ1-2, with 8 bases lining up with TRBD1. Here the CDR3 DNA reads TGTGCCAGCAGTTACTTGGACAGGGATGGCTACACCTTC. Protein sequence: CASSYLDRDGYTF.